One and the same sample provided the 22 T cell receptor beta chains below, sequenced in a study of long-term antiretroviral therapy in people with HIV. Version v3.0 of the immunoSEQ assay was performed at survey level. Repertoires were generated with immunoSEQ multiplex PCR, while TCRdb's copy carries only in-frame clones and drops some. The sample lists approximately 27,000 clones, 90% occurring once. This material consisted of unsorted PBMCs, taken 5.2 years after starting antiretroviral therapy. The receptors come from a woman aged 40 to 49 with HIV.

The chain joins TRBV6-1 to TRBJ1-1; 9 bases line up with TRBD1. In germline, CDR1 is MNHNS, CDR2 SASEGT. This CDR3 spans 16 amino acids. J was trimmed by 1 base and V by 1 base; bases with no gene match: 4. CDR3 bases: TGTGCCAGCAGTGAAGACAGGGGGCTAACGAACACTGAAGCTTTCTTT. Its protein product is CASSEDRGLTNTEAFF.

The V call is TRBV27, the J call TRBJ1-1; D might be TRBD1 (5 bases). This CDR3 is built from 15 residues. V was shortened by 2 bases and J by 0 bases, with 10 bases between the two germline ends. CDR1 and CDR2 from the germline V gene are MNHEY and SMNVEV (reference sequence). The chain's CDR3 is CASSLRGYMNTEAFF. CDR3 bases: TGTGCCAGCAGTTTACGGGGGTACATGAACACTGAAGCTTTCTTT.

The V gene is TRBV9, the J gene TRBJ1-2; the match to TRBD1 covers 12 bases. The CDR3 has 14 amino acids. Germline CDR1 and CDR2: SGDLS and YYNGEE. J was trimmed by 8 bases and V by 8 bases; bases with no gene match: 10. The CDR3 nucleotides read TGTGCCAGTTCTTCCGGGACAGGGGGCGACGGCTACACCTTC. As protein: CASSSGTGGDGYTF.

The V gene is TRBV11-3, the J gene TRBJ1-1; D is undetermined. Germline CDR1 SGHNT, CDR2 YENEEA. The ends were cut back, 1 base at V and 1 base at J, with 7 bases in the middle. This CDR3 comprises 14 residues. CDR3 sequence: CASSLGRGNTEAFF. CDR3 bases: TGTGCCAGCAGCTTAGGACGGGGGAACACTGAAGCTTTCTTT.

This clone was observed a handful of times. The chain carries TRBV30 and TRBJ2-3; 9 bases align to TRBD2. The germline gives CDR1 GTSNPN, CDR2 SVGIG (reference sequence). CDR3 length equals 15 residues. The junction had 11 bases not matched to a gene; V was cut back by 7 bases and J by 3 bases. CDR3 amino acids: CASEESGLATDTQYF. Here the CDR3 DNA reads TGTGCCTCGGAAGAAAGTGGACTAGCGACAGATACGCAGTATTTT. The full variable domain, with the rest looked up from reference TRBV30 and TRBJ2-3, is SQTIHQWPATLVQPVGSPLSLECTVEGTSNPNLYWYRQAAGRGLQLLFYSVGIGQISSEVPQNLSASRPQDRQFILSSKKLLLSDSGFYLCASEESGLATDTQYFGPGTRLTVL.

The V gene is TRBV15, the J gene TRBJ1-1; D is ambiguous. This CDR3 contains 14 residues. V was shortened by 1 base and J by 6 bases, with 12 bases between the two germline ends. Per the germline V gene, CDR1 is LNHNV and CDR2 is YYDKDF (reference sequence). The CDR3 here is CATSRVFGGPEAFF. CDR3 sequence (DNA): TGTGCCACCAGCAGAGTGTTTGGAGGGCCTGAAGCTTTCTTT.

This clone was seen more than once but under ten times. This chain joins TRBV14 and TRBJ2-2, with 7 bases identical to TRBD1. Germline trimming cut 3 bases from V and 1 base from J; bases unmatched to any gene: 2. Germline V gives CDR1 SGHDN, CDR2 FVKESK. The CDR3 is made up of 15 amino acids. The CDR3 bases are TGTGCCAGCAGCCATAGGACAGGGAACACCGGGGAGCTGTTTTTT. Translated, it gives CASSHRTGNTGELFF.

The chain carries TRBV11-3 and TRBJ1-6; D uncertain. The V gene's germline CDR1 is SGHNT and CDR2 YENEEA. Trimming took 1 base from V and 7 from J, leaving 2 bases between them. The CDR3 has 12 amino acids. The CDR3 DNA is TGTGCCAGCAGCTTAGGAAATTCACCCCTCCACTTT. Protein product: CASSLGNSPLHF.

The table lists this clone with a few counts. V gene TRBV19 combines with J gene TRBJ1-5; D gene ambiguous. V shed 0 bases and J shed 7 bases, with 19 bases lying between them. Germline lookup yields CDR1 LNHDA and CDR2 SQIVND (reference sequence). CDR3 size: 17 residues. CDR3 region: CASSIDEPSAGPQPQHF. The CDR3, as DNA: TGTGCCAGTAGTATAGATGAACCCTCGGCAGGCCCCCAGCCCCAGCATTTT.

V gene TRBV5-1 combines with J gene TRBJ2-2; TRBD2 matches 7 bases. Germline CDR1 and CDR2: SGHRS and YFSETQ. V shed 4 bases, J shed 7 bases, and the junction held 10 bases outside the gene matches. The CDR3 contains 15 residues. The CDR3 sequence is CASSGAGAYNGELFF. CDR3 coding DNA: TGCGCCAGCAGCGGGGCGGGAGCGTATAACGGGGAGCTGTTTTTT.

V is TRBV5-8 and J is TRBJ2-2; D is undetermined. The germline V and J ends were trimmed by 5 bases and 1 base, with 12 bases remaining between them. The CDR3 loop spans 15 amino acids. Germline loops: CDR1 SGHTS, CDR2 YDEGEE. The chain's CDR3 is CASSFISKNTGELFF. The CDR3 DNA reads TGTGCCAGCAGTTTCATTTCCAAGAACACCGGGGAGCTGTTTTTT.

This clone was seen once. V and J are TRBV6-1 and TRBJ1-5; TRBD1 matches 10 bases. CDR3 size: 18 residues. Germline V CDR1 and CDR2: MNHNS, SASEGT. V was pared by 1 base and J by 5 bases, with 11 bases of the junction left unmatched. Written as DNA, the CDR3 is TGTGCCAGCAGTGAAGTAGGGACAGGGGATGGATGGTATCAGCCCCAGCATTTT. It codes for CASSEVGTGDGWYQPQHF.

V and J are TRBV7-2 and TRBJ2-1, with 8 bases lining up with TRBD2. With V trimmed by 1 base and J by 8 bases, 7 bases remained unmatched. The CDR3 is 15 residues long. Germline CDR1 SGHTA, CDR2 FQGNSA. The CDR3 sequence is CASSLVGTSSDEQFF. The DNA of the CDR3 is TGTGCCAGCAGCTTAGTAGGGACTAGTTCCGATGAGCAGTTCTTC.

The gene calls are TRBV5-1 and TRBJ1-1; D is uncertain. Germline V gene lookup returns CDR1 SGHRS and CDR2 YFSETQ. CDR3 length equals 14 residues. V dropped 3 bases and J dropped 1 base, with 10 bases sitting between them. The CDR3 sequence: CASSYSNRNTEAFF. CDR3 nucleotides: TGCGCCAGCAGCTATAGCAACAGGAACACTGAAGCTTTCTTT.

The V gene is TRBV4-3, the J gene TRBJ1-4; 8 bases are shared with TRBD1. Germline V gives CDR1 LGHNA, CDR2 YSLEER. The CDR3 consists of 14 residues. The V and J ends lost 1 base and 6 bases, in that order; junction bases with no gene match: 1. CDR3 loop: CASSQGQGYEKLFF. The DNA for the CDR3 is TGCGCCAGCAGCCAAGGACAGGGGTATGAAAAACTGTTTTTT.

The V and J genes are TRBV11-1 and TRBJ2-3; 14 positions match TRBD2. The CDR3 extends over 18 amino acids. V trimming: 3 bases; J trimming: 0 bases; junction bases outside the gene matches: 5. Looked up from germline, CDR1 is SGHAT and CDR2 is FQDESV (reference sequence). CDR3 protein: CASSLGRLAGGSTDTQYF. DNA for the CDR3: TGTGCCAGCAGCTTGGGGAGACTAGCGGGAGGGAGCACAGATACGCAGTATTTT.

The chain carries TRBV19 and TRBJ2-1, with D unresolved. Deletions cut 5 bases from V and 4 bases from J, with 9 bases between. Germline V lookup: CDR1 LNHDA, CDR2 SQIVND (reference sequence). The CDR3 covers 13 residues. The CDR3 region has the DNA TGTGCCAGTAGTCCTGGGCCGTACAATGAGCAGTTCTTC. Translation gives CASSPGPYNEQFF.

The J gene is TRBJ1-2, the V gene TRBV27; 8 bases are shared with TRBD1. This CDR3 has 14 residues. Germline lookup yields CDR1 MNHEY and CDR2 SMNVEV (reference sequence). V lost 3 bases, J lost 5 bases, and 5 bases stayed unmatched. The CDR3 sequence: CASSLVQGAYGYTF. As DNA, the CDR3 is TGTGCCAGCAGTTTGGTGCAGGGGGCGTATGGCTACACCTTC.

The CDR3 protein is CAWSVGLAETQYF. The CDR3 DNA follows: TGTGCCTGGAGTGTCGGGCTAGCTGAGACCCAGTACTTC. The V call is TRBV30, the J call TRBJ2-5; tentative D call: TRBD2 (5 bases). The length of the CDR3 is 13 residues. Trimming took 0 bases from V and 5 from J, leaving 10 bases between them. CDR1 is GTSNPN, CDR2 SVGIG, per germline (reference sequence).

The chain recombines TRBV9 with TRBJ2-7; D is possibly TRBD1 (5 bases). Trimming cost V 3 bases and J 0 bases, with 13 bases left between them. The CDR3 has 15 residues. Germline loops: CDR1 SGDLS, CDR2 YYNGEE. CDR3 nucleotide sequence: TGTGCCAGCAGCGGGACAAGCTCCCACTCCTACGAGCAGTACTTC. It encodes CASSGTSSHSYEQYF.

CDR3: CASGEYEQYF. Written as DNA, the CDR3 is TGTGCCAGCGGGGAGTACGAGCAGTACTTC. V and J are TRBV27 and TRBJ2-7; a possible D gene is TRBD2 (5 bases). The V gene's germline CDR1 is MNHEY and CDR2 SMNVEV (reference sequence). This CDR3 is 10 amino acids long. V lost 8 bases to trimming and J lost 4 bases, with 6 bases between them.

For the CDR3, the DNA is TGCAGCGTTGAGTTTTTCTTGACAGGGGGCATCTACGAGCAGTACTTC. It is translated as CSVEFFLTGGIYEQYF. The chain has TRBV29-1 and TRBJ2-7, with 10 bases identical to TRBD1. CDR1 is SQVTM, CDR2 ANQGSEA, per germline. V dropped 3 bases and J dropped 3; count of bases not matched to a gene: 11. This CDR3 is 16 amino acids long.